This TCR beta chain was captured by sequencing in a study of shared clonotypes between healthy human individuals. Each of the donors was a healthy adult who was HIV-negative and had not had a recent acute infection or vaccination. With 5 bases clipped from V and 3 bases from J, the junction kept 7 bases outside the gene matches. The CDR3 is made up of 15 amino acids. Germline V CDR1 and CDR2: SGHVS, FNYEAQ. Researchers sequenced unsorted PBMC DNA using ten immunoSEQ deep assay plates. Profiled with immunoSEQ multiplex PCR; TCRdb holds only in-frame clones, not every one. Altogether roughly 480,000 clones are present, 79% being singletons, with the ten largest covering approximately 12%.

The source of this sequence is a woman between 40 and 55 years old in good health. Some clones in this sample may be carry-over from other donors' samples. This sequence joins TRBV7-6 and TRBJ2-1, with TRBD1 matching over 7 bases. The source material was PBMCs. This CDR3 is CASSPTGQIYNEQFF. CDR3 nucleotide sequence: TGTGCCAGCAGCCCCACGGGACAGATCTACAATGAGCAGTTCTTC.